A few counts support the clone carrying this T cell receptor (beta chain). Its specificity is unknown. This sample was included in a study of cytomegalovirus exposure and HLA in healthy donors. Study-level points and caveats: Across donors, most TCRs were seen rarely, yet some public ones were widespread. Cytomegalovirus status was reportedly diagnosed by the classifier with high sensitivity and specificity.

Sequencing used immunoSEQ multiplex PCR; TCRdb keeps in-frame clones, though not all of them. This sample has fewer than 150,000 clones; almost 90% occur once, and the top ten carry just under 8%. The CDR3 runs to 15 residues. The V gene lost 4 bases and the J gene lost 3 bases, with 13 bases spanning the gap. Germline-derived CDR1 and CDR2 are SNHLY and FYNNEI. The chain links TRBV2 to TRBJ1-5; TRBD1 might be the D (6 bases). The sequence derives from a woman aged 18-29 years in good health and CMV-seropositive. The specimen was PBMCs. CDR3: CASSAIQGLNQPQHF. The CDR3 nucleotides read TGTGCCAGCAGTGCTATACAGGGTCTCAATCAGCCCCAGCATTTT. The whole variable domain, remainder taken from reference TRBV2 and TRBJ1-5, is EPEVTQTPSHQVTQMGQEVILRCVPISNHLYFYWYRQILGQKVEFLVSFYNNEISEKSEIFDDQFSVERPDGSNFTLKIRSTKLEDSAMYFCASSAIQGLNQPQHFGDGTRLSIL.